Sequencing of this T cell receptor beta chain was carried out in a study of graft-versus-host responses after intestinal transplantation. Study overall: Transplantation in recipients was multivisceral, liver-intestinal, or isolated intestinal. The recipients all started with anti-thymocyte globulin induction and then took tacrolimus and steroids for roughly three years.

Study observations and caveats: Patients who carried graft-donor T cell macrochimerism also had high graft-versus-host to host-versus-graft clonal ratios in their allografts.

With 5 bases removed from V and 2 bases from J, the gap between germline ends came to 10 bases. In germline, CDR1 is SGHDT, CDR2 YYEEEE. The CDR3 is 13 residues long. Of note for this clone: Its antigen is unidentified.

Method: immunoSEQ multiplex PCR; TCRdb's copy keeps in-frame clones and lacks some. The data show some 39,000 clones, around 92% seen once. The material was PBMCs, obtained approximately 270 days after transplant. This chain uses TRBV5-6 with TRBJ2-5, with D tentatively TRBD1 or TRBD2 (5 bases each). The sequence was obtained from a human patient who received an intestinal transplant, so some T cells may come from the graft donor. The CDR3 here is CASRWDGQETQYF. In nucleotides, the CDR3 is TGTGCCAGCAGGTGGGACGGACAAGAGACCCAGTACTTC.